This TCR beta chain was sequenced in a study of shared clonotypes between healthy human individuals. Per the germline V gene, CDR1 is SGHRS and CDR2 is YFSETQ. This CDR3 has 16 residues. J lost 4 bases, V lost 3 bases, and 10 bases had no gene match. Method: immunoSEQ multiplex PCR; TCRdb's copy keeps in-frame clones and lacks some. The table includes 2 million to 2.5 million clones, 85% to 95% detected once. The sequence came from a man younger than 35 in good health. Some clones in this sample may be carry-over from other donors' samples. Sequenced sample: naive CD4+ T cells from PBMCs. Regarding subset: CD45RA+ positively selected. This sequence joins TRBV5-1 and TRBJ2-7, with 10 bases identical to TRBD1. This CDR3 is CASSSGTGALLYEQYF. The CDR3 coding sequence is TGCGCCAGCAGCTCGGGGACAGGGGCCCTGCTGTACGAGCAGTACTTC.